This TCR beta chain was captured by sequencing in a study of shared clonotypes between healthy human individuals. Study-level results: Measured sharing among donors was expected to vary with sequencing depth. Generally, naive subsets came out with larger estimated richness than memory subsets.

Repertoires were generated with immunoSEQ multiplex PCR, while TCRdb's copy carries only in-frame clones and drops some. The data contain about 2 million clones, about 95% of them seen just once; the ten biggest clones take up under 1.5%. As regards this clone: No antigen is known for it.

Germline assignment: CDR1 SGHVS and CDR2 FNYEAQ. The ends were cut back, 3 bases at V and 0 bases at J, with 9 bases in the middle. The CDR3 covers 14 residues. Naive-designated CD8 cells lacked CD45RO, were positively enriched for CCR7, and omitted terminally differentiated effector memory CD45RA+ cells. All donors were Caucasian adults living in Nashville, Tennessee. The rearrangement links TRBV7-6 to TRBJ2-7; D unclear. The sample consisted of naive CD8+ T cells sorted from blood. The receptor was isolated from a man between 18 and 29 years old in good health. DNA for the CDR3: TGTGCCAGCAGCTTTAGGGCAGACTCCTACGAGCAGTACTTC. Translating gives CASSFRADSYEQYF. The full variable domain, its missing parts supplied by reference TRBV7-6 and TRBJ2-7, is GAGVSQSPRYKVTKRGQDVALRCDPISGHVSLYWYRQALGQGPEFLTYFNYEAQQDKSGLPNDRFSAERPEGSISTLTIQRTEQRDSAMYRCASSFRADSYEQYFGPGTRLTVT.